Listed below are T cell receptor beta chains from one sample, sequenced in a study of T cell repertoires in cytomegalovirus infection. TCRdb re-analysed the reads in MiXCR, keeping a single row per CDR3 protein. The table lists around 550,000 distinct CDR3 sequences, about 25% of them singletons, with 13% in the top ten. Source material: PBMCs. The receptor source for this set is a human donor in good health (CMV status not recorded). Some clones in this sample may be carry-over from other donors' samples. Both conserved end residues are part of each CDR3. D genes are given only for firm matches. The listing skips clone size in some rows; elsewhere it reads once, few, many or a size class.

>-|few|TRBJ1-2|TRBV19
TGTGCCAGTAGTATAGTCAGGGCGTCGTATAACTATGGCTACACCTTC
CASSIVRASYNYGYTF
>-|-|TRBJ1-5|TRBV20-1
TGCAGTGCTAGTGAGACAACGTATAGCAATCAGCCCCAGCATTTT
CSASETTYSNQPQHF
>-|many|TRBJ2-7|TRBV6-2/TRBV6-3
TGTGCCAGCAGTTACTCCTTGGCGGCTGCCTACGAGCAGTACTTC
CASSYSLAAAYEQYF
>-|-|TRBJ2-3|TRBV18
TGTGCCAGCTCCAATTGGGAGGCCCCCACAGATACGCAGTATTTT
CASSNWEAPTDTQYF
>-|-|TRBJ1-2|TRBV7-9
TGTGCCAGCAGCTTAGCGCAAGGGACAAGGAACTATGGCTACACCTTC
CASSLAQGTRNYGYTF
>-|-|TRBJ1-5|TRBV4-1
TGCGCCAGCAGCCAAGTACAGGGCAATCAGCCCCAGCATTTT
CASSQVQGNQPQHF
>TRBD2|-|TRBJ2-2|TRBV7-8
TGTGCCAGCAGTTATGGGGTGGCGGGAGGGCAAGACACCGGGGAGCTGTTTTTT
CASSYGVAGGQDTGELFF
>-|-|TRBJ2-1|TRBV4-3
TGCGCCAGCAGCCGAGTCGCAGGGTGGACCTACAATGAGCAGTTCTTC
CASSRVAGWTYNEQFF
>-|-|TRBJ1-1|TRBV11-2
TGTGCCAGCAGCTTGCTTGTCCGGGTGAACACTGAAGCTTTCTTT
CASSLLVRVNTEAFF
>TRBD2|-|TRBJ2-3|TRBV11-3
TGTGCCAGCAGCGGCAGTAGCGGGCGTAGCACAGATACGCAGTATTTT
CASSGSSGRSTDTQYF
>TRBD1|few|TRBJ1-6|TRBV10-3
TGTGCCATCAGCTCACAGGGGTCGGACTCACCCCTCCACTTT
CAISSQGSDSPLHF
>TRBD1|few|TRBJ1-2|TRBV20-1
TGCAGTGCTAGGGGCGGACAGGGGAACTATGGCTACACCTTC
CSARGGQGNYGYTF
>-|many|TRBJ2-5|TRBV7-2
TGTGCCAGCAGCTTGGAGGGATGGTACCAAGAGACCCAGTACTTC
CASSLEGWYQETQYF
>-|-|TRBJ2-1|TRBV18
TGTGCCAGCTCACCCGGGATCGACTGGGTCAATGAGCAGTTCTTC
CASSPGIDWVNEQFF
>TRBD1|-|TRBJ2-7|TRBV5-4
TGTGCCAGCAGCTTTGGGACAGGGGTCCACGAGCAGTACTTC
CASSFGTGVHEQYF
>TRBD1|-|TRBJ2-1|TRBV10-3
TGTGCCATCAGCCGGGACAGGGGTAGCAATGAGCAGTTCTTC
CAISRDRGSNEQFF
>-|-|TRBJ2-1|TRBV12-5
TGTGCTAGTGGTTTGGTACGTGAGCAGTTCTTC
CASGLVREQFF
>-|many|TRBJ2-4|TRBV28
TGTGCCAGCAGCCACATGGGGGATTCAGTCAAAAACATTCAGTACTTC
CASSHMGDSVKNIQYF
>TRBD2|few|TRBJ2-7|TRBV20-1
TGCAGTGCTCCCGGACTAGCGGAGGTATACGAGCAGTACTTC
CSAPGLAEVYEQYF
>-|few|TRBJ2-1|TRBV20-1
TGCAGTGCTAGAGATCAGCCTCGCGCCGAGCAGTTCTTC
CSARDQPRAEQFF
>-|-|TRBJ2-5|TRBV12-3/TRBV12-4
TGTGCCAGCAGTTGGGGGTCAGAGACCCAGTACTTC
CASSWGSETQYF
>-|few|TRBJ1-1|TRBV7-9
TGTGCCAGCAGCTTCCTGACAGGCCGACTGAACTTGCCTGAAGCTTTCTTT
CASSFLTGRLNLPEAFF
>-|-|TRBJ2-3|TRBV10-3
TGTGCCATCAGTGAGTCTAACACAGATACGCAGTATTTT
CAISESNTDTQYF
>-|-|TRBJ2-7|TRBV6-2/TRBV6-3
TGTGCCAGCCTCGGTGGGGCAGGGAGCATTTACGAGCAGTACTTC
CASLGGAGSIYEQYF
>-|-|TRBJ1-4|TRBV4-3
TGCGCCAGCAGCCAAGAGCAGGGTGTTGGAAAACTGTTTTTT
CASSQEQGVGKLFF
>-|-|TRBJ1-5|TRBV7-2
TGTGCCAGCAGCTTAGTGGGGGACTCCCGGAATCAGCCCCAGCATTTT
CASSLVGDSRNQPQHF
>-|few|TRBJ1-6|TRBV27
TGTGCCAGCAAACAGCAAAGGTCACCCCTCCACTTT
CASKQQRSPLHF
>TRBD2|-|TRBJ2-1|TRBV19
TGTGCCAGTAGTATAGATAGCGGGGGGGGGCTCAATGAGCAGTTCTTC
CASSIDSGGGLNEQFF